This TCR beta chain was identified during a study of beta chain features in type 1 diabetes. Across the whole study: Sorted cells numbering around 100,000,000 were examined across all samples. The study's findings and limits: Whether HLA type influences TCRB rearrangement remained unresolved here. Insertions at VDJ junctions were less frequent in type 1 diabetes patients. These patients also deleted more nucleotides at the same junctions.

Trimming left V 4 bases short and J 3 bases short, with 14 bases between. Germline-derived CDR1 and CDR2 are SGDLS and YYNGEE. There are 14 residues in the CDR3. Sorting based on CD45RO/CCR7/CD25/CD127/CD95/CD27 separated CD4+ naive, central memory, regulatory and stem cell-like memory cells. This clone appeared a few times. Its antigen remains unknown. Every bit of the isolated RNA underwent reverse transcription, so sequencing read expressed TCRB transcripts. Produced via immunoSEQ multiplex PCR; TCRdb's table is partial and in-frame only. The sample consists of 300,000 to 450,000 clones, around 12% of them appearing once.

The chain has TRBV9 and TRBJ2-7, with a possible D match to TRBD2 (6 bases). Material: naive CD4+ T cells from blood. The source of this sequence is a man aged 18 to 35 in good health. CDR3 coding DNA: TGTGCCAGCAGCCTCTCGGGAGACAGCTACGAGCAGTACTTC. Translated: CASSLSGDSYEQYF.